A selection of T cell receptor beta chains follows, all from one sample in a study of blood T cell repertoires in COVID-19. The method was immunoSEQ multiplex PCR; TCRdb's version includes in-frame clones alone and lacks a portion of them. This table has 75,000 to 100,000 clones, approximately 86% appearing once. The sequenced sample was peripheral blood. All receptors derive from a woman aged 80 or over with acute or convalescent COVID-19. CDR3s include the opening cysteine and the closing phenylalanine or tryptophan. The order of the fields is clone size, D gene, J gene, V gene, CDR3 DNA, CDR3 protein. The D gene is left open where the match is weak. For some rows the clone size is stated as once, few or many, or as a class when expanded; others skip it.

>NA|TRBD1|TRBJ1-6|TRBV11-2
TGTGCCAGCAGCCATTACAGGGGGCCGGATTCCTATAATTCACCCCTCCACTTT
CASSHYRGPDSYNSPLHF
>NA|TRBD1|TRBJ1-4|TRBV10-3
TGTGCCATCAGTGAGGGACAGGCTAATGAAAAACTGTTTTTT
CAISEGQANEKLFF
>NA|TRBD1|TRBJ1-2|TRBV10-2
TGCGCCAGCAGTGAGACCGGGACAGCTTTCTATGGCTACACCTTC
CASSETGTAFYGYTF
>once|TRBD2|TRBJ2-5|TRBV12-5
TGTGCTAGTGGTTTGGTAGTACTAGCGGGGGGATCTGGAATGGAGACCCAGTACTTC
CASGLVVLAGGSGMETQYF
>NA|NA|TRBJ1-3|TRBV13
TGTGCCAGCAGCTCTCTGACGGAGGAAAGAAACACCATATATTTT
CASSSLTEERNTIYF
>NA|NA|TRBJ1-1|TRBV30
TGTGCCTGGAGTATCCAGGCCTTGAACACTGAAGCTTTCTTT
CAWSIQALNTEAFF
>NA|NA|TRBJ1-5|TRBV12-3/TRBV12-4
TGTGCCAGCAGCCGGGGAGGACAGCCCCAGCATTTT
CASSRGGQPQHF
>few|TRBD1|TRBJ1-1|TRBV25-1
TGTGCCAGCAGTGAATATGGGACAGGATTGAACACTGAAGCTTTCTTT
CASSEYGTGLNTEAFF
>NA|NA|TRBJ1-6|TRBV9
TGTGCCAGCAGCGTAGGACAGTATAATTCACCCCTCCACTTT
CASSVGQYNSPLHF
>NA|TRBD1|TRBJ1-6|TRBV7-3
TGTGCCAGCAGCTTACGGGGACAGAAAAATTCACCCCTCCACTTT
CASSLRGQKNSPLHF
>NA|TRBD2|TRBJ2-7|TRBV3-1/TRBV3-2
TGTGCCAGCAGCCAAGATTCGGGGACTAGCGGGGCCTACGAGCAGTACTTC
CASSQDSGTSGAYEQYF
>NA|TRBD2|TRBJ2-3|TRBV2
TGTGCCAGCGCCACTAGCGGGGGGGCCTCGGATACGCAGTATTTT
CASATSGGASDTQYF
>NA|TRBD2|TRBJ2-5|TRBV4-1
TGCGCCAGCAGCCAAGACCGACTAGCGGGGGGGCCGGGGGAGACCCAGTACTTC
CASSQDRLAGGPGETQYF
>NA|NA|TRBJ1-6|TRBV7-9
TGTGCCAGCAGCGGACGGGGGGGCAGTAATTCACCCCTCCACTTT
CASSGRGGSNSPLHF
>NA|TRBD2|TRBJ2-2|TRBV10-1
TGCGCCAGCAGTGGTGCACTAGCGTCCGGGGAGCTGTTTTTT
CASSGALASGELFF
>NA|TRBD1|TRBJ1-1|TRBV5-1
TGCGCCAGCAGCCTTGGGACAGGGAGGACTGAAGCTTTCTTT
CASSLGTGRTEAFF
>NA|TRBD1|TRBJ2-7|TRBV10-3
TGTGCCATCAGTGAAAAACTTTTTCCGGGACAGGGGATCGAGGAGCAGTACTTC
CAISEKLFPGQGIEEQYF
>NA|NA|TRBJ1-1|TRBV4-1
TGCGCCAGCAGCCTGCCTGGTGCAAAGCGAGCTTTCTTT
CASSLPGAKRAFF
>NA|NA|TRBJ2-1|TRBV11-1
TGTGCCAGCAGCCAGGGGGGCCGCAGAGATGAGCAGTTCTTC
CASSQGGRRDEQFF
>few|TRBD2|TRBJ2-7|TRBV7-9
TGTGCCAGCAGCAATGGACTAGCCCGGGGGGAGCAGTACTTC
CASSNGLARGEQYF
>NA|NA|TRBJ2-2|TRBV21-1
TGTGCCAGCAGCAAAAGGGCAGGGGGCACCGGGGAGCTGTTTTTT
CASSKRAGGTGELFF
>NA|NA|TRBJ1-5|TRBV11-1
TGTGCCAGCAGCTCTAGTCCCAATCAGCCCCAGCATTTT
CASSSSPNQPQHF
>NA|TRBD2|TRBJ2-7|TRBV2
TGTGCCAGCAGTCGGACTAGCGGGGGCTACGAGCAGTACTTC
CASSRTSGGYEQYF
>NA|NA|TRBJ2-1|TRBV27
TGTGCCAGCAGTAGGACCAGGGCCGTCTCCTACAATGAGCAGTTCTTC
CASSRTRAVSYNEQFF
>once|TRBD2|TRBJ2-1|TRBV27
TGTGCCAGCTCTCCCGGGGGGGCCATTGAGCAGTTCTTC
CASSPGGAIEQFF
>NA|TRBD2|TRBJ2-3|TRBV5-4
TGTGCCAGCAGCGTCAAGCTAGCGGGCCGCACAGATACGCAGTATTTT
CASSVKLAGRTDTQYF
>NA|TRBD1|TRBJ1-5|TRBV28
TGTGCCAGCAGCCTGGCAGGGGGCGGTCAGCCCCAGCATTTT
CASSLAGGGQPQHF
>NA|TRBD1|TRBJ2-5|TRBV18
TGTGCCAGCTCACCTGGGACAGGGAACCAAGAGACCCAGTACTTC
CASSPGTGNQETQYF
>NA|TRBD1|TRBJ2-5|TRBV5-1
TGCGCCAGCAGCTTAAGACAGGGGAGACAAGAGACCCAGTACTTC
CASSLRQGRQETQYF
>NA|TRBD1|TRBJ2-2|TRBV6-4
TGTGCCAGAGATCAGGGGGTCGGGGAGCTGTTTTTT
CARDQGVGELFF
>NA|TRBD1|TRBJ1-2|TRBV5-6
TGTGCCAGCAGCATCGGGGACAGGGGGCACGACTATGGCTACACCTTC
CASSIGDRGHDYGYTF
>NA|TRBD1|TRBJ1-2|TRBV5-6
TGTGCCAGCAGCGGCCGGGACAGGGCTCACTATGGCTACACCTTC
CASSGRDRAHYGYTF
>once|TRBD1|TRBJ2-7|TRBV5-1
TGCGCCAGCAGCTTTCGTTCAGGGGGCTCCTACGAGCAGTACTTC
CASSFRSGGSYEQYF
>NA|TRBD1|TRBJ1-6|TRBV28
TGTGCCAGCAGTCCACCTGGACAGGCGGTGGCACCCCTCCACTTT
CASSPPGQAVAPLHF
>NA|TRBD1|TRBJ2-3|TRBV10-3
TGTGCCATCAGTGTCGGCCGGGACAGGGGGCTGACAGATACGCAGTATTTT
CAISVGRDRGLTDTQYF
>NA|TRBD1|TRBJ2-1|TRBV12-5
TGTGCTGCACAGGGGGGTGTTTACAATGAGCAGTTCTTC
CAAQGGVYNEQFF
>NA|NA|TRBJ1-2|TRBV3-1/TRBV3-2
TGTGCCAGCAGCCAAGGGGCAGGGGTGTCCTATGGCTACACCTTC
CASSQGAGVSYGYTF
>NA|NA|TRBJ1-5|TRBV10-3
TGTGCCAGCTCCGACAGTTCTAGCAATCAGCCCCAGCATTTT
CASSDSSSNQPQHF
>NA|NA|TRBJ2-7|TRBV9
TGTGCCAGCAGCGTAGACGCTCGGACACCGATTCCCCCCTACGAGCAGTACTTC
CASSVDARTPIPPYEQYF
>NA|NA|TRBJ2-1|TRBV4-1
TGCGCCAGCAGCCAATATCAGGTAAACCCCTCCTACAATGAGCAGTTCTTC
CASSQYQVNPSYNEQFF